A selection of T cell receptor beta chains follows, all from one sample in a study of identical twins. TCRdb redid the calling of the 5' RACE reads with MiXCR, one entry per CDR3 protein. Of more than 400,000 distinct CDR3 sequences in the sample, 12% to 15% were seen once. These records were also assigned to another study, of yellow fever vaccine responses in identical twins.

The sample consisted of CD4+ T cells sorted from blood. Source of these receptors: a woman aged 18 to 35 in good health. Both conserved end residues are part of each CDR3. The order of the fields is V gene, D gene, J gene, CDR3 length, clone size, CDR3 DNA, CDR3 protein. A D gene is named only where the DNA matches it firmly. Clone size is stated in some rows and not others, as once, few, many or a class when expanded.

TRBV5-1	NA	TRBJ2-1	15	few	TGCGCCAGCAGCTTGGCCCAGGGCGTTTACAATGAGCAGTTCTTC	CASSLAQGVYNEQFF
TRBV3-1	NA	TRBJ2-5	14	NA	TGTGCCAGCAGCCAAGACGACAGGAAAGAGACCCAGTACTTC	CASSQDDRKETQYF
TRBV20-1	NA	TRBJ2-2	17	few	TGCAGTGCTAGACTAGTAGGACGGGGGATGAACACCGGGGAGCTGTTTTTT	CSARLVGRGMNTGELFF
TRBV4-1	TRBD1	TRBJ1-4	17	many	TGCGCCAGCAGCCAGTTTTTACAGGGGCTTCGGAATGGAAAACTGTTTTTT	CASSQFLQGLRNGKLFF
TRBV12-3/TRBV12-4	TRBD2	TRBJ2-1	19	few	TGTGCCAGCAGGTTGACCGGGACTAGCGGGAGACAAAGTTACAATGAGCAGTTCTTC	CASRLTGTSGRQSYNEQFF
TRBV12-3/TRBV12-4	TRBD2	TRBJ2-1	20	few	TGTGCCAGCAGTGCCGCTCCGGGACTAGCGGGGGGAAACTCCTACAATGAGCAGTTCTTC	CASSAAPGLAGGNSYNEQFF
TRBV10-1	NA	TRBJ2-5	14	NA	TGCGCCAGCAGTGCCCAAAAAGGGGGAGAGACCCAGTACTTC	CASSAQKGGETQYF
TRBV20-1	NA	TRBJ2-1	15	few	TGCAGTGCTAGGGCCCGACAGAGAAGCTACAATGAGCAGTTCTTC	CSARARQRSYNEQFF
TRBV7-8	TRBD2	TRBJ2-2	15	few	TGTGCCAGCAGCCCCGGGGAGGGGAGGACCGGGGAGCTGTTTTTT	CASSPGEGRTGELFF
TRBV29-1	NA	TRBJ1-1	14	NA	TGCAGCGTTGTTAGGGTAGGGGCTAACACTGAAGCTTTCTTT	CSVVRVGANTEAFF
TRBV27	NA	TRBJ2-1	15	many	TGTGCCAGCAGTTTAGAGGGTAGCGGCTACAATGAGCAGTTCTTC	CASSLEGSGYNEQFF
TRBV5-1	NA	TRBJ2-7	13	few	TGCGCCAGCAGCTTGTTAGAATCCTACGAGCAGTACTTC	CASSLLESYEQYF
TRBV10-3	NA	TRBJ1-2	12	few	TGTGCCATCAGTGAGCAGGGCCCTGGCTACACCTTC	CAISEQGPGYTF
TRBV7-8	NA	TRBJ2-7	17	few	TGTGCCAGCAGCTTAGAGTGGGGCCCGAGGGAGACTTACGAGCAGTACTTC	CASSLEWGPRETYEQYF
TRBV5-1	TRBD2	TRBJ2-3	16	many	TGCGCCAGCTCCCCCCTGCTAGCGGGGGGGGCAGATACGCAGTATTTT	CASSPLLAGGADTQYF
TRBV29-1	NA	TRBJ1-1	12	NA	TGCAGCGTCCTCGACAGGAACACTGAAGCTTTCTTT	CSVLDRNTEAFF
TRBV5-1	TRBD1	TRBJ2-2	14	NA	TGCGCCAGCAGCCCGGGACAGGGATCCGGGGAGCTGTTTTTT	CASSPGQGSGELFF
TRBV5-1	NA	TRBJ2-1	14	many	TGCGCCAGCAGCGGGGGCGAGTCCTACAATGAGCAGTTCTTC	CASSGGESYNEQFF
TRBV7-6	NA	TRBJ1-4	16	few	TGTGCCAGCAGCTTAGAGTCCCTGCGCAGGGGCGAAAAACTGTTTTTT	CASSLESLRRGEKLFF
TRBV9	NA	TRBJ2-1	17	few	TGTGCCAGCAGCGTAGCTCCGGGGAAGGGTTCCTACAATGAGCAGTTCTTC	CASSVAPGKGSYNEQFF
TRBV11-3	NA	TRBJ2-1	15	NA	TGTGCCAGCAGCTTAGGGACGGCCCTATACAATGAGCAGTTCTTC	CASSLGTALYNEQFF
TRBV18	TRBD1	TRBJ2-3	17	NA	TGTGCCAGCTCACCACCGGGTGTCAGGGGGCGGTCAGATACGCAGTATTTT	CASSPPGVRGRSDTQYF
TRBV12-5	NA	TRBJ2-5	12	NA	TGTGCTAGTGGTTTGGATAGTGAGACCCAGTACTTC	CASGLDSETQYF
TRBV10-3	TRBD2	TRBJ2-3	16	few	TGTGCCATCAGCGGGACTAGCGGGACGAACACAGATACGCAGTATTTT	CAISGTSGTNTDTQYF
TRBV3-1	NA	TRBJ1-2	16	NA	TGTGCCAGCAGCCAAGATCGTATCCTAATAAAGGATGGCTACACCTTC	CASSQDRILIKDGYTF
TRBV5-1	NA	TRBJ2-6	16	once	TGCGCCAGCAGCCACGGACGGGACTCTGGGGCCAACGTCCTGACTTTC	CASSHGRDSGANVLTF
TRBV11-2	TRBD1	TRBJ2-1	15	NA	TGTGCCAGCAGCTTTATACGGACAGGCGGGCATGAGCAGTTCTTC	CASSFIRTGGHEQFF
TRBV7-9	TRBD2	TRBJ2-1	17	NA	TGTGCCAGCAGCTTATTCAGGACTAGCTCTGGGGGCAATGAGCAGTTCTTC	CASSLFRTSSGGNEQFF
TRBV7-2	NA	TRBJ2-2	16	once	TGTGCCAGCAGCTTATCGGCGGGATGGGGCACCGGGGAGCTGTTTTTT	CASSLSAGWGTGELFF
TRBV7-9	NA	TRBJ2-3	14	few	TGTGCCAGCACCCTGCTTAGTCCCACAGATACGCAGTATTTT	CASTLLSPTDTQYF
TRBV12-3/TRBV12-4	TRBD1	TRBJ1-5	15	NA	TGTGCCAGCAGTGGGGGGGACAGTCCCAATCAGCCCCAGCATTTT	CASSGGDSPNQPQHF
TRBV29-1	TRBD2	TRBJ2-1	15	NA	TGCAGCGTTGAACGCCTAGCGGGAGGGAGGAATGAGCAGTTCTTC	CSVERLAGGRNEQFF
TRBV5-1	NA	TRBJ1-3	16	few	TGCGCCAGCAGCTTGGAACCCAGCATCTCTGGAAACACCATATATTTT	CASSLEPSISGNTIYF
TRBV12-3/TRBV12-4	NA	TRBJ1-1	15	many	TGTGCCAGCAGTTTAAGTCCAGGGACGGGCACTGAAGCTTTCTTT	CASSLSPGTGTEAFF
TRBV4-2	NA	TRBJ2-1	15	NA	TGTGCCAGCACCTTGAGAGGGGGGTATGAGAATCAGCAGTTCTTC	CASTLRGGYENQQFF
TRBV12-3/TRBV12-4	NA	TRBJ1-2	14	few	TGTGCCAGCACCCGCTCGTTGCCCAACTATGGCTACACCTTC	CASTRSLPNYGYTF
TRBV20-1	NA	TRBJ2-1	12	few	TGCAGTGCTAGTAGGGCGAAAGAAGAGCAGTTCTTC	CSASRAKEEQFF
TRBV5-6	NA	TRBJ2-1	11	few	TGTGCCAGCGGACACTACAATGAGCAGTTCTTC	CASGHYNEQFF
TRBV5-1	TRBD1	TRBJ1-5	15	many	TGCGCCAGCAGCTCCGGGACAGATAGCAATCAGCCCCAGCATTTT	CASSSGTDSNQPQHF
TRBV12-3/TRBV12-4	NA	TRBJ2-3	13	NA	TGTGCCAGCAGTTCAGGGGTCACAGATACGCAGTATTTT	CASSSGVTDTQYF
TRBV5-1	NA	TRBJ1-1	15	NA	TGCGCCAGCAGCTTGGGGGTTGTGTCGGCCACTGAAGCTTTCTTT	CASSLGVVSATEAFF
TRBV11-2	TRBD2	TRBJ2-1	16	NA	TGTGCCAGCAGGGCCCTGGCGGGGGGGCTCTACAATGAGCAGTTCTTC	CASRALAGGLYNEQFF
TRBV19	NA	TRBJ2-3	13	NA	TGTGCCAGTACCCCAACTAGCACAGATACGCAGTATTTT	CASTPTSTDTQYF
TRBV5-1	NA	TRBJ2-5	12	few	TGCGCCAGCAGGGGTTTGTCGGAGACCCAGTACTTC	CASRGLSETQYF
TRBV6-4	TRBD1	TRBJ2-3	17	NA	TGTGCCAGCAGTGACAGCGGGACAGGGGGCCCCGGGGATACGCAGTATTTT	CASSDSGTGGPGDTQYF
TRBV11-1	NA	TRBJ2-6	18	NA	TGTGCCAGCAGCAAGGGAGCAGGGGAGAGCTCTGGGGCCAACGTCCTGACTTTC	CASSKGAGESSGANVLTF
TRBV29-1	TRBD1	TRBJ2-2	14	NA	TGCAGCGCGGGACAGGGGGCTGGCACCGGGGAGCTGTTTTTT	CSAGQGAGTGELFF
TRBV6-1	NA	TRBJ1-2	12	few	TGTGCCAGCAGTGAAGTAGGGAATGGCTACACCTTC	CASSEVGNGYTF
TRBV12-3/TRBV12-4	NA	TRBJ1-2	14	few	TGTGCCAGCATGCTCGCGCAGGGGAGTGCTGGCTACACCTTC	CASMLAQGSAGYTF
TRBV18	TRBD2	TRBJ2-7	15	few	TGTGCCAGCTCACCAATGGGCGGGAGTATGGACGAGCAGTACTTC	CASSPMGGSMDEQYF
TRBV15	NA	TRBJ2-5	15	few	TGTGCCACCAGCAGAGACGTTCGACCTGGGGAGACCCAGTACTTC	CATSRDVRPGETQYF